The TCR beta chain described here comes from a study of blood T cells in healthy people across ages. Study-wide results and limits: Both naive CD4+ cell counts and diversity were greater in long-lived donors than in aged donors. Observed TCR beta diversity showed a strong correlation with the percentage of naive T cells as measured by flow cytometry.

A second about 7 to 11 cycle PCR used barcoded and J-beta primers. TCRdb re-analysed the 5' RACE reads in MiXCR, keeping a single row per CDR3 protein. The sample includes some 1.6 million distinct CDR3 sequences, roughly 30% seen only once; the top ten take 10% to 12%. As for this clonotype: Its antigen is unidentified.

Germline CDR1 is DFQATT and CDR2 is SNEGSKA (reference sequence). The CDR3 covers 17 residues. Germline trimming cut 3 bases from V and 12 bases from J; bases unmatched to any gene: 22. Donors ranged from about 6 to 90 years old and were healthy Caucasians in Russia. The gene calls are TRBV20-1 and TRBJ2-1, with TRBD1 identical over 8 bases. Sequencing input: blood. The receptor was derived from a woman in her thirties in good health. This chain's CDR3 is CSASALGKGQGLIAQFF. For the CDR3, the DNA is TGCAGTGCTAGCGCCTTAGGGAAAGGACAGGGTCTAATCGCGCAGTTCTTC.